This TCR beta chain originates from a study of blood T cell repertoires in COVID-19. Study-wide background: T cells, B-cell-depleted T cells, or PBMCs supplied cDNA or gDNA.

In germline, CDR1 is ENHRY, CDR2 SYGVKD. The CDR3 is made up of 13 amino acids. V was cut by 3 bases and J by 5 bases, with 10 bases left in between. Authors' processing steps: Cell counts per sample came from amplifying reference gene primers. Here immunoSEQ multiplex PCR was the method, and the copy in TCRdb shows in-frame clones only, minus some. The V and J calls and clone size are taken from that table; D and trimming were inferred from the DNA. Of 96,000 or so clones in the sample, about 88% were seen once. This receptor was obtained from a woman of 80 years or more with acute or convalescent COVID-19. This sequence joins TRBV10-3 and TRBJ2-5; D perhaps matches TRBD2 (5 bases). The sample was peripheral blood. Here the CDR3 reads CAISEGGGETQYF. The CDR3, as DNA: TGTGCCATCAGTGAAGGAGGCGGGGAGACCCAGTACTTC.